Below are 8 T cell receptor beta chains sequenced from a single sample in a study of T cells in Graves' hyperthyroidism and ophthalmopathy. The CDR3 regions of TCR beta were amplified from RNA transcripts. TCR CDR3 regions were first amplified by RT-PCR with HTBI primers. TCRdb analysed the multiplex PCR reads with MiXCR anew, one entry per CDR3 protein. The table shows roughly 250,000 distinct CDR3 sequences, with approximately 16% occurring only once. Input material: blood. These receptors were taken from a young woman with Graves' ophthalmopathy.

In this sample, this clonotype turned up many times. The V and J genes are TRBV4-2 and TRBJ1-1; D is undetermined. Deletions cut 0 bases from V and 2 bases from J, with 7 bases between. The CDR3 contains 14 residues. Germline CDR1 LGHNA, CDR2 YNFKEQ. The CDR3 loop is CASSQDFGNTEAFF. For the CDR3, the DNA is TGTGCCAGCAGCCAAGACTTCGGAAACACTGAAGCTTTCTTT.

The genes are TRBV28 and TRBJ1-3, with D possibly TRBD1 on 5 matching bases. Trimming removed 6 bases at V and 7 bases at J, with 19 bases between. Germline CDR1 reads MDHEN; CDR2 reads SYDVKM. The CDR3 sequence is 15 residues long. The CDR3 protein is CASSSTGAGSNTIYF. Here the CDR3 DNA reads TGTGCCAGCAGCTCTACTGGGGCAGGGTCGAACACCATATATTTT.

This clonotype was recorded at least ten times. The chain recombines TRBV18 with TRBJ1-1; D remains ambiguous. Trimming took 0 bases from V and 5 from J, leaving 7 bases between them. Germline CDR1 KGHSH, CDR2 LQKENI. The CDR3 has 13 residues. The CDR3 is CASSPPSKTEAFF. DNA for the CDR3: TGTGCCAGCTCACCACCTTCCAAAACTGAAGCTTTCTTT.

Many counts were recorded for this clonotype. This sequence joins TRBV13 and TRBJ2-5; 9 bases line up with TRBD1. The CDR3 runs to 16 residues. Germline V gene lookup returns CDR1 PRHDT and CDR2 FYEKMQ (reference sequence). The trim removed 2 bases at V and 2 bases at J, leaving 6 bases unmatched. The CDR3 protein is CASSLRGTGTQETQYF. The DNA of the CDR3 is TGTGCCAGCAGCTTACGCGGGACAGGGACGCAAGAGACCCAGTACTTC.

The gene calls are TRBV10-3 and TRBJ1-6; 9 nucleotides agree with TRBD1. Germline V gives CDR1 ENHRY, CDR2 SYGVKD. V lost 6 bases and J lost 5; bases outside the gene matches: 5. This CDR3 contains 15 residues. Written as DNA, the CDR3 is TGTGCCATCAGCGACAGACAGGGGGATAATTCACCCCTCCACTTT. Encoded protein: CAISDRQGDNSPLHF.

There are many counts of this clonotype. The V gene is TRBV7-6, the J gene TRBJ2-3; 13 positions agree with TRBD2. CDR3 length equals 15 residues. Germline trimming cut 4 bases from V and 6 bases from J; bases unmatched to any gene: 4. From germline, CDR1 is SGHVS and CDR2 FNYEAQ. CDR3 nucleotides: TGTGCCAGCAGCTCGACGACTAGCGGGAGGGATACGCAGTATTTT. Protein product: CASSSTTSGRDTQYF. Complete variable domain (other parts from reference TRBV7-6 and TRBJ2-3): GAGVSQSPRYKVTKRGQDVALRCDPISGHVSLYWYRQALGQGPEFLTYFNYEAQQDKSGLPNDRFSAERPEGSISTLTIQRTEQRDSAMYRCASSSTTSGRDTQYFGPGTRLTVL.

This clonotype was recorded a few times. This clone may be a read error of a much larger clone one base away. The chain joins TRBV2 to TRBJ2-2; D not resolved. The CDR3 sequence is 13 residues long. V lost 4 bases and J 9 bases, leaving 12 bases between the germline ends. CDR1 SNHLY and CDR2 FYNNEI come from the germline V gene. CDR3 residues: CASSVGLPRELFF. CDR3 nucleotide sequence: TGTGCCAGCAGTGTTGGTCTACCCAGGGAGCTGTTTTTT.

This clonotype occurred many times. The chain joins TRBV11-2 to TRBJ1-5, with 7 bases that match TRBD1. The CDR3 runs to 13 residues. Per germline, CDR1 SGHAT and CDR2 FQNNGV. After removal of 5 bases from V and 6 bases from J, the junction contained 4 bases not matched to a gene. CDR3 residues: CASSPGGFQPQHF. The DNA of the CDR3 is TGTGCCAGCAGCCCAGGGGGGTTTCAGCCCCAGCATTTT.